These 19 T cell receptor beta chains share one sample of origin, sequenced in a study of blood T cell repertoires in COVID-19. Sequenced by immunoSEQ multiplex PCR; TCRdb stores in-frame clones only, minus some. The top ten clones hold under 30% of a sample with roughly 88,000 clones, around three quarters of them seen once. Sequencing was done on a sample of peripheral blood. All receptors derive from an older woman in a cohort sampled during active or convalescent COVID-19.

The J gene is TRBJ2-6, the V gene TRBV5-8; D call uncertain. V lost 0 bases and J 4 bases, leaving 2 bases between the germline ends. CDR1 and CDR2 (germline): SGHTS, YDEGEE. The CDR3 runs to 13 residues. CDR3 region: CASSLVGANVLTF. CDR3 nucleotide sequence: TGTGCCAGCAGCTTGGTAGGGGCCAACGTCCTGACTTTC.

The chain uses TRBV28 and TRBJ1-1; 9 nucleotides match TRBD1. The germline V gene has CDR1 MDHEN and CDR2 SYDVKM. J gave up 5 bases and V 7 bases, and 5 bases lay outside the gene matches. The CDR3 has 13 residues. The chain's CDR3 is CASTTGGLTEAFF. The CDR3, as DNA: TGTGCCAGCACGACAGGGGGATTAACTGAAGCTTTCTTT.

The chain carries TRBV7-9 and TRBJ2-3, with 8 bases aligning to TRBD1. V lost 3 bases and J lost 1; bases outside the gene matches: 3. This CDR3 contains 15 residues. Germline V gene data show CDR1 as SEHNR and CDR2 as FQNEAQ (reference sequence). The CDR3 DNA sequence: TGTGCCAGCAGCTTTGTGGGACAGGGCACAGATACGCAGTATTTT. This codes for CASSFVGQGTDTQYF.

In this sample, this clone turned up a few times. CDR3 nucleotide sequence: TGTGCCAGCAGCGTAGGAAACAGGGGAGTCTATGGCTACACCTTC. Translating gives CASSVGNRGVYGYTF. J is TRBJ1-2 and V is TRBV9, with TRBD1 identical over 7 bases. Germline V gives CDR1 SGDLS, CDR2 YYNGEE. The CDR3 has 15 amino acids. Germline trimming cut 0 bases from V and 4 bases from J; bases unmatched to any gene: 6.

The rearrangement links TRBV2 to TRBJ2-5; the D gene is possibly TRBD2 (6 bases). Germline V lookup: CDR1 SNHLY, CDR2 FYNNEI. V was pared by 2 bases and J by 1 base, with 8 bases between. CDR3 length: 14 residues. In nucleotides, the CDR3 is TGTGCCAGCAGTGAATGGGGGGTCCAAGAGACCCAGTACTTC. This codes for CASSEWGVQETQYF.

This chain joins TRBV2 and TRBJ2-7; 8 positions match TRBD1. Germline loops: CDR1 SNHLY, CDR2 FYNNEI. This CDR3 comprises 15 residues. With 8 bases clipped from V and 0 bases from J, the junction kept 9 bases outside the gene matches. The DNA of the CDR3 is TGTGCCAGCGAGGAGGGACAGGTGAACTCCTACGAGCAGTACTTC. It translates to CASEEGQVNSYEQYF.

Only one count was recorded for this clone. The chain carries TRBV6-5 and TRBJ1-1; no reliable D call. CDR1 and CDR2 from the germline V gene are MNHEY and SVGAGI. Deletions cut 4 bases from V and 7 bases from J, with 13 bases between. CDR3 length: 13 residues. CDR3 DNA: TGTGCCAGCAGTTTCGCGGGTGAGGATGAAGCTTTCTTT. The encoded protein is CASSFAGEDEAFF.

The rearrangement joins TRBV28 to TRBJ2-7; 8 nucleotides match TRBD2. Germline lookup yields CDR1 MDHEN and CDR2 SYDVKM. The CDR3 extends over 15 amino acids. V shed 7 bases, J shed 4 bases, and the junction held 12 bases outside the gene matches. DNA for the CDR3: TGTGCCAGCAACGCTTTGGCGGGGGGTGCGTACGAGCAGTACTTC. This sequence encodes CASNALAGGAYEQYF.

This clone was found once. The genes are TRBV30 and TRBJ2-7; D call uncertain. CDR3 length equals 11 residues. V shed 1 base and J shed 3 bases, with 4 bases lying between them. Per germline, CDR1 GTSNPN and CDR2 SVGIG (reference sequence). The CDR3 DNA reads as TGTGCCTGGAGTGCTAACTACGAGCAGTACTTC. Encoded protein: CAWSANYEQYF.

This rearrangement joins TRBV7-6 to TRBJ2-2; perhaps TRBD2 as D (6 bases). The CDR3 loop spans 16 amino acids. V was shortened by 5 bases and J by 4 bases, with 17 bases between the two germline ends. Germline V gene sequence: CDR1 SGHVS, CDR2 FNYEAQ. The CDR3 protein is CASSRDTGAATGELFF. The CDR3 DNA reads as TGTGCCAGCAGCCGGGATACGGGAGCCGCCACCGGGGAGCTGTTTTTT.

Remarks on this clone: One end of the junction varies from germline; a read error may be responsible. V and J are TRBV7-7 and TRBJ2-5, with a weak D call TRBD1 (5 bases). The germline V gene has CDR1 SSHAT and CDR2 FNYEAQ (reference sequence). The CDR3 is 14 amino acids. CDR3 bases: TGTGCTAGCAGCTTAGGCCAGGGTCAAGAGACCCAGTACTTC. It yields the protein CASSLGQGQETQYF.

This sequence joins TRBV5-1 and TRBJ1-4, with D unresolved. This CDR3 comprises 15 residues. V lost 2 bases and J 0 bases, leaving 8 bases between the germline ends. The germline gives CDR1 SGHRS, CDR2 YFSETQ. The CDR3 protein is CASSFFSATNEKLFF. The CDR3 DNA sequence: TGCGCCAGCAGCTTCTTCAGTGCAACTAATGAAAAACTGTTTTTT.

CDR3: CASSKNRDNQPQHF. The CDR3 bases are TGTGCCAGTAGTAAGAACCGGGACAATCAGCCCCAGCATTTT. The V and J genes are TRBV19 and TRBJ1-5, with unresolved D. The CDR3 is 14 residues long. CDR1 is LNHDA and CDR2 is SQIVND in the germline V gene (reference sequence). V was trimmed by 4 bases and J by 3 bases, leaving 10 bases between them.

This chain joins TRBV18 and TRBJ2-3, with a weak D call TRBD2 (5 bases). The CDR3 has 15 amino acids. Germline CDR1 and CDR2: KGHSH and LQKENI. The germline V and J ends were trimmed by 2 bases and 5 bases, with 14 bases remaining between them. CDR3 amino acids: CASSPWGNGIDTQYF. For the CDR3, the DNA is TGTGCCAGCTCACCATGGGGTAACGGGATAGATACGCAGTATTTT.

The gene calls are TRBV28 and TRBJ1-2; no definite D call. CDR1 and CDR2 (germline): MDHEN, SYDVKM. V gave up 6 bases and J gave up 4 bases, with 12 bases separating them. There are 13 residues in the CDR3. This chain's CDR3 is CASRQTASYGYTF. CDR3 in DNA: TGTGCCAGCAGACAGACGGCGAGCTATGGCTACACCTTC.

This clone was picked up a small number of times. The gene calls are TRBV9 and TRBJ2-5; 9 bases fit TRBD2. Germline lookup yields CDR1 SGDLS and CDR2 YYNGEE. V gave up 1 base and J gave up 6 bases; unmatched junction bases: 4. This CDR3 contains 14 residues. The CDR3 is CASSVSSGVQTQYF. Here the CDR3 DNA reads TGTGCCAGCAGCGTATCTAGCGGGGTGCAGACCCAGTACTTC. Complete variable domain (other parts from reference TRBV9 and TRBJ2-5): DSGVTQTPKHLITATGQRVTLRCSPRSGDLSVYWYQQSLDQGLQFLIQYYNGEERAKGNILERFSAQQFPDLHSELNLSSLELGDSALYFCASSVSSGVQTQYFGPGTRLLVL.

The rearrangement uses TRBV7-9 and TRBJ2-2, with 7 bases fitting TRBD2. CDR3 size: 16 residues. V gave up 0 bases and J gave up 4 bases; unmatched junction bases: 5. Germline CDR1 is SEHNR and CDR2 is FQNEAQ (reference sequence). CDR3 residues: CASSLALPGGTGELFF. CDR3 DNA sequence: TGTGCCAGCAGCTTAGCTCTACCGGGGGGCACCGGGGAGCTGTTTTTT.

The V and J genes are TRBV7-2 and TRBJ2-2, with D unclear. The CDR3 covers 13 residues. The V gene lost 2 bases and the J gene lost 9 bases, with 10 bases spanning the gap. CDR1 and CDR2 from the germline V gene are SGHTA and FQGNSA. The CDR3: CASSLNAGRELFF. In DNA form, the CDR3 reads TGTGCCAGCAGCTTAAACGCCGGTAGGGAGCTGTTTTTT.

J is TRBJ2-1 and V is TRBV28, with no clear D. The CDR3 has 14 residues. Germline V gives CDR1 MDHEN, CDR2 SYDVKM. V lost 6 bases and J lost 5, with 14 bases in between. In DNA form, the CDR3 reads TGTGCCAGCAGCCTCCCAGGCAGAGACAATGAGCAGTTCTTC. Translation: CASSLPGRDNEQFF.